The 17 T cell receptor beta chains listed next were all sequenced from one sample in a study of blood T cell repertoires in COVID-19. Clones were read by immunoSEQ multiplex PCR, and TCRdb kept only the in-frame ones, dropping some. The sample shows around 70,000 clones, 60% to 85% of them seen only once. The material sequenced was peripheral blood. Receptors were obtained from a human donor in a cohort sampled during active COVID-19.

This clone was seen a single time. CDR3 nucleotide sequence: TGTGCCATCAGTGAATCACTAGCGGAACCCTTAGATACGCAGTATTTT. Translated: CAISESLAEPLDTQYF. The V call is TRBV10-3, the J call TRBJ2-3, with TRBD2 matching 8 bases. V lost 3 bases, J lost 5 bases, and 10 bases stayed unmatched. The CDR3 covers 16 residues. Germline loops: CDR1 ENHRY, CDR2 SYGVKD.

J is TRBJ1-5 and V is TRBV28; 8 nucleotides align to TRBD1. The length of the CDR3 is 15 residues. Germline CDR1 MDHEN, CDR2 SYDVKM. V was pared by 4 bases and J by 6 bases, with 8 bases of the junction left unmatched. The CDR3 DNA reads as TGTGCCAGCAGTTCCCCGCAGGGGGCAGGTCAGCCCCAGCATTTT. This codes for CASSSPQGAGQPQHF.

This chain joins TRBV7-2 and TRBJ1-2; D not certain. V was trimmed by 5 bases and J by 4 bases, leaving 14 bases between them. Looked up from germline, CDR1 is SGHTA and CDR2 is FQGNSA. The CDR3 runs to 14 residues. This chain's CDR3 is CASSPPGGFYGYTF. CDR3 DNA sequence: TGTGCCAGCAGCCCCCCTGGAGGATTCTATGGCTACACCTTC.

This CDR3 is CASSPGTGGYTEAFF. In DNA, the CDR3 is TGTGCCAGCAGCCCTGGGACAGGGGGCTATACTGAAGCTTTCTTT. The chain recombines TRBV3-1 (or the pseudogene TRBV3-2) with TRBJ1-1; 12 nucleotides line up with TRBD1. The ends lost 4 bases at V and 5 bases at J; junction bases unmatched: 5. The CDR3 consists of 15 residues. The V gene's germline CDR1 is LGHDT and CDR2 YNNKEL (reference sequence).

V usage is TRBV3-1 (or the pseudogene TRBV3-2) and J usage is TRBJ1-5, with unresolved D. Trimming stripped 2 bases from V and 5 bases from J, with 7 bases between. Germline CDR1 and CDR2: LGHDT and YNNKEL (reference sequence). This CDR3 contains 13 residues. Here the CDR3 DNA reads TGTGCCAGCAGCCAACCCGGTTATCAGCCCCAGCATTTT. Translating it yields CASSQPGYQPQHF.

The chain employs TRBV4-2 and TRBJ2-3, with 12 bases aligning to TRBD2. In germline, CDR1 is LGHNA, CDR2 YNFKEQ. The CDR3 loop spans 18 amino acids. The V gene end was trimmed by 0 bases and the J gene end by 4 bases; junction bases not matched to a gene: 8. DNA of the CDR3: TGTGCCAGCAGCCAAGAAGGTGGACTAGCGGGAAGGTCAGATACGCAGTATTTT. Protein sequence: CASSQEGGLAGRSDTQYF.

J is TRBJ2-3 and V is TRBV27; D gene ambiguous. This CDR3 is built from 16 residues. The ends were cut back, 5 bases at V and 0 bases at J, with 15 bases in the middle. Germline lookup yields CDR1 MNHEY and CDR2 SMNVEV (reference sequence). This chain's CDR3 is CASSPTAIFSTDTQYF. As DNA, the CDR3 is TGTGCCAGCAGTCCAACTGCTATCTTCAGCACAGATACGCAGTATTTT.

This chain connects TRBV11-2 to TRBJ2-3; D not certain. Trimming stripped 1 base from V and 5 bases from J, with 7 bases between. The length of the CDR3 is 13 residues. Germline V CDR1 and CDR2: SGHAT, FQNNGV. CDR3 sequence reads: CASSLGYRDTQYF. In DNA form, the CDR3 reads TGTGCCAGCAGCTTAGGATACAGAGATACGCAGTATTTT.

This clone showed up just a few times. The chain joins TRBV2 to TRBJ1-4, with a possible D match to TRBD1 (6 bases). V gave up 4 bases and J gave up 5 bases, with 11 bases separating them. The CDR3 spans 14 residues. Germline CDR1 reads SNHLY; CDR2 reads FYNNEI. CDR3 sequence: CASSVLQGNEKLFF. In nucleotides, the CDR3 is TGTGCCAGCAGTGTCTTGCAGGGGAATGAAAAACTGTTTTTT.

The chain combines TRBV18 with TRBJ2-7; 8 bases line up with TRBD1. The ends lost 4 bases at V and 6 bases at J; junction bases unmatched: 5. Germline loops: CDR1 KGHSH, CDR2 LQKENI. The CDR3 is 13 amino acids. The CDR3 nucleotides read TGTGCCAGCTCACTAACCGACAGGGGCGAGCAGTACTTC. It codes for CASSLTDRGEQYF.

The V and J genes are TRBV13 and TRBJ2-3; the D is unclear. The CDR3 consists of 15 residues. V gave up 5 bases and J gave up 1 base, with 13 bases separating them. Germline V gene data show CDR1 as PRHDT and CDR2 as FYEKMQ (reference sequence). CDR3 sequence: CASSPRSVGTDTQYF. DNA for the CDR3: TGTGCCAGCAGCCCTCGGAGCGTAGGCACAGATACGCAGTATTTT. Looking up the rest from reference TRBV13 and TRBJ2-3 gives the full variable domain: AAGVIQSPRHLIKEKRETATLKCYPIPRHDTVYWYQQGPGQDPQFLISFYEKMQSDKGSIPDRFSAQQFSDYHSELNMSSLELGDSALYFCASSPRSVGTDTQYFGPGTRLTVL.

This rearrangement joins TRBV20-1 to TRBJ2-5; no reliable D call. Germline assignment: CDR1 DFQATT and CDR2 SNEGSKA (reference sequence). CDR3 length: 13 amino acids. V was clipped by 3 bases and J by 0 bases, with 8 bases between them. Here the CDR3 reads CSASTRYQETQYF. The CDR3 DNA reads TGCAGTGCTAGTACCAGGTACCAAGAGACCCAGTACTTC.

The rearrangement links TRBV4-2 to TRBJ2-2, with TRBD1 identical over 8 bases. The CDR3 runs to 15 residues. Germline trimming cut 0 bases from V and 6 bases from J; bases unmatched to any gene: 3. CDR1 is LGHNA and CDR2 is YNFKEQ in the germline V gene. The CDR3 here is CASSQDAGGPGELFF. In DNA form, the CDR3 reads TGTGCCAGCAGCCAAGATGCAGGGGGCCCCGGGGAGCTGTTTTTT.

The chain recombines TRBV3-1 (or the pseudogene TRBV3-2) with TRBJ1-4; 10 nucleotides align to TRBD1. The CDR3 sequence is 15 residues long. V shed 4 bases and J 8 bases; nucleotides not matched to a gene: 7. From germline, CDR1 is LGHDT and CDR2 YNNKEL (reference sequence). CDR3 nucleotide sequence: TGTGCCAGCAGCCCCGGGACAGGGGCGTGGGAAAAACTGTTTTTT. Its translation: CASSPGTGAWEKLFF.

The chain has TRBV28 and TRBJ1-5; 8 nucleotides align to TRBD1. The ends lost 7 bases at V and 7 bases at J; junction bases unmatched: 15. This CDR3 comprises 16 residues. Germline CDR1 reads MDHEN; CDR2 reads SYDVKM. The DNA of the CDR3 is TGTGCCAGCATTCCGAGCTCAGGGGGCGCCTGGCAGCCCCAGCATTTT. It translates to CASIPSSGGAWQPQHF.

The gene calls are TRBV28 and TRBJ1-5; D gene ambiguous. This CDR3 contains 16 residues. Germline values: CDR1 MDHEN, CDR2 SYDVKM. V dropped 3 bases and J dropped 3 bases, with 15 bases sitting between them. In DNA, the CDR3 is TGTGCCAGCAGTTTCCATGGCAGTTTTTACAATCAGCCCCAGCATTTT. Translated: CASSFHGSFYNQPQHF.

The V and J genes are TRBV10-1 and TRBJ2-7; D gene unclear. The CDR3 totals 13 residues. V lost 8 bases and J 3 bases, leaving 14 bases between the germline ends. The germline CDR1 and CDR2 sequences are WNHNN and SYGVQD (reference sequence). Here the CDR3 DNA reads TGCGCCAGCCCATCCCGACTGAGCTACGAGCAGTACTTC. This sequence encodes CASPSRLSYEQYF.